A single sample gave rise to the 22 T cell receptor beta chains below, sequenced in a study of blood T cell repertoires in COVID-19. The protocol was immunoSEQ multiplex PCR, while the TCRdb copy is restricted to in-frame clones and leaves out a portion. The sample includes 40,000 to 45,000 clones, 87% seen only once; the top ten take 4.3%. The sample was peripheral blood. The receptors shown here come from a man between 60 and 75 years old with acute or convalescent COVID-19.

The CDR3, as DNA: TGTGCTAGTGGTTTGGTGGAGGGGCCGAACACTGAAGCTTTCTTT. Translation gives CASGLVEGPNTEAFF. J is TRBJ1-1 and V is TRBV12-5; D may be TRBD1 (5 bases). CDR1 and CDR2 (germline): LGHNT, FRNRAP. Deletions cut 0 bases from V and 1 base from J, with 9 bases between. This CDR3 spans 15 amino acids.

The chain joins TRBV7-6 to TRBJ2-6; perhaps TRBD1 as D (6 bases). The CDR3 covers 16 residues. The V and J ends lost 2 bases and 0 bases respectively, with 8 bases between them. CDR1 SGHVS and CDR2 FNYEAQ come from the germline V gene. Here the CDR3 reads CASSLRGGSGANVLTF. The CDR3 DNA sequence: TGTGCCAGCAGCTTACGAGGGGGCTCTGGGGCCAACGTCCTGACTTTC.

The CDR3 protein is CASSSGTGAHEQYF. The CDR3 DNA follows: TGCGCCAGCAGCTCCGGGACAGGAGCTCACGAGCAGTACTTC. The rearrangement links TRBV5-1 to TRBJ2-7; TRBD1 matches at 8 bases. Germline trimming cut 3 bases from V and 5 bases from J; bases unmatched to any gene: 7. CDR3 length: 14 residues. Germline V gives CDR1 SGHRS, CDR2 YFSETQ.

The rearrangement links TRBV19 to TRBJ2-2; perhaps TRBD2 as D (5 bases). The germline V and J ends were trimmed by 1 base and 2 bases, with 8 bases remaining between them. The CDR3 runs to 15 residues. CDR1 and CDR2 (germline): LNHDA, SQIVND (reference sequence). CDR3 nucleotide sequence: TGTGCCAGTAGTATAGTTGGGAGTAACACCGGGGAGCTGTTTTTT. Its translation is CASSIVGSNTGELFF.

V and J are TRBV6-1 and TRBJ1-1; no definite D call. Germline-derived CDR1 and CDR2 are MNHNS and SASEGT. The CDR3 contains 13 residues. Trimming took off 3 bases at V and 8 bases at J, with 13 bases between the two ends. Written as DNA, the CDR3 is TGTGCCAGCAGTGACCTGGCCAGTTTCGAAGCTTTCTTT. Translation: CASSDLASFEAFF.

The rearrangement joins TRBV6-2 or TRBV6-3 to TRBJ2-7; 8 bases are shared with TRBD1. Per germline, CDR1 MNHEY and CDR2 SVGEGT. This CDR3 region has 13 residues. V dropped 2 bases and J dropped 4; count of bases not matched to a gene: 1. The CDR3 nucleotides read TGTGCCAGCAGTTACCAGGGGGCGTACGAGCAGTACTTC. Encoded protein: CASSYQGAYEQYF.

The chain recombines TRBV11-2 with TRBJ1-1; TRBD1 agrees at 8 bases. Per the germline V gene, CDR1 is SGHAT and CDR2 is FQNNGV. The CDR3 runs 13 residues. The ends lost 1 base at V and 12 bases at J; junction bases unmatched: 7. Written as DNA, the CDR3 is TGTGCCAGCAGCTTAGTTGGGACAGGCGGATCTTTCTTT. Its translation: CASSLVGTGGSFF.

The chain uses TRBV7-9 and TRBJ1-2; D ambiguous. With 1 base removed from V and 5 bases from J, the gap between germline ends came to 11 bases. Germline CDR1 is SEHNR and CDR2 is FQNEAQ (reference sequence). CDR3 length: 14 residues. This CDR3 reads CASSLGADLYGYTF. CDR3 nucleotide sequence: TGTGCCAGCAGCTTAGGGGCAGATTTGTATGGCTACACCTTC.

This chain joins TRBV5-1 and TRBJ1-4, with TRBD1 identical over 10 bases. After removal of 3 bases from V and 8 bases from J, the junction contained 7 bases not matched to a gene. CDR3 length: 15 amino acids. Germline CDR1 is SGHRS and CDR2 is YFSETQ. CDR3 sequence: CASSSGQGEHEKLFF. For the CDR3, the DNA is TGCGCCAGCAGCTCAGGACAGGGGGAACACGAAAAACTGTTTTTT.

The genes are TRBV29-1 and TRBJ1-2; TRBD1 agrees at 11 bases. This CDR3 is 14 amino acids long. Trimming at V came to 7 bases and at J to 5 bases, leaving 9 bases not matched to a gene. Germline lookup yields CDR1 SQVTM and CDR2 ANQGSEA. DNA of the CDR3: TGCAGCGCTACCGGGACAGGGGGTCCGTATGGCTACACCTTC. This encodes CSATGTGGPYGYTF.

This clone was detected only a few times. The V and J genes are TRBV7-9 and TRBJ1-4; TRBD1 agrees at 8 bases. The CDR3 runs 16 residues. Germline loops: CDR1 SEHNR, CDR2 FQNEAQ (reference sequence). V was pared by 4 bases and J by 5 bases, with 9 bases of the junction left unmatched. For the CDR3, the DNA is TGTGCCAGCAGCTCAGGGGGCCGAGGATGGAATGAAAAACTGTTTTTT. It is translated as CASSSGGRGWNEKLFF.

V usage is TRBV9 and J usage is TRBJ2-1; 9 positions agree with TRBD2. The CDR3 contains 15 residues. The germline gives CDR1 SGDLS, CDR2 YYNGEE. V lost 0 bases, J lost 6 bases, and 4 bases stayed unmatched. The CDR3 region is CASSVDWRGGNEQFF. The DNA of the CDR3 is TGTGCCAGCAGCGTAGATTGGCGGGGGGGCAATGAGCAGTTCTTC.

Here the CDR3 reads CASSAGRGSQPQHF. The CDR3 DNA is TGTGCCAGCAGTGCCGGCCGCGGATCTCAGCCCCAGCATTTT. The genes are TRBV2 and TRBJ1-5; D remains ambiguous. The germline gives CDR1 SNHLY, CDR2 FYNNEI. The CDR3 extends over 14 amino acids. Trimming removed 4 bases at V and 6 bases at J, with 13 bases between.

This sequence joins TRBV7-3 and TRBJ2-1; 15 nucleotides match TRBD2. The CDR3 is made up of 15 amino acids. After removal of 1 base from V and 10 bases from J, the junction contained 2 bases not matched to a gene. CDR1 is SGHTA and CDR2 is FQGTGA in the germline V gene. CDR3 loop: CASSLMGLAGGEQFF. DNA for the CDR3: TGTGCCAGCAGCTTAATGGGACTAGCGGGGGGAGAGCAGTTCTTC.

The rearrangement links TRBV24-1 to TRBJ2-1, with D possibly matching TRBD2 (7 bases). The CDR3 totals 19 residues. Germline V gene sequence: CDR1 KGHDR, CDR2 SFDVKD. V lost 4 bases and J 4 bases, leaving 25 bases between the germline ends. The CDR3 DNA is TGTGCCACCAGTGACGCTATACTGGGGGCGGGGGTACCATACAATGAGCAGTTCTTC. Amino acids: CATSDAILGAGVPYNEQFF.

This chain connects TRBV11-3 to TRBJ1-2; maybe TRBD1 (6 bases). V lost 5 bases and J 7 bases, leaving 20 bases between the germline ends. Germline V lookup: CDR1 SGHNT, CDR2 YENEEA. The CDR3 sequence is 15 residues long. The CDR3 DNA reads TGTGCCAGCAGCCTCTCTCTGGACAGACTGGGTGGCTACACCTTC. This codes for CASSLSLDRLGGYTF. The full variable domain, completed using reference TRBV11-3 and TRBJ1-2, is EAGVVQSPRYKIIEKKQPVAFWCNPISGHNTLYWYLQNLGQGPELLIRYENEEAVDDSQLPKDRFSAERLKGVDSTLKIQPAELGDSAVYLCASSLSLDRLGGYTFGSGTRLTVV.

J is TRBJ1-6 and V is TRBV18, with TRBD1 matching over 8 bases. Germline V gene lookup returns CDR1 KGHSH and CDR2 LQKENI. V dropped 3 bases and J dropped 7; count of bases not matched to a gene: 2. This CDR3 has 14 amino acids. The CDR3 nucleotides are TGTGCCAGCTCACCCCAGGGGGCGAATTCACCCCTCCACTTT. Amino acid sequence: CASSPQGANSPLHF.

The rearrangement links TRBV19 to TRBJ2-1, with D possibly being TRBD2 (7 bases). From germline, CDR1 is LNHDA and CDR2 SQIVND (reference sequence). CDR3 length: 15 amino acids. The germline V and J ends were trimmed by 10 bases and 6 bases, with 22 bases remaining between them. In nucleotides, the CDR3 is TGTGCCACCTCCTCAGGAGGGGGGGGGCTCAATGAGCAGTTCTTC. It codes for CATSSGGGGLNEQFF.

The chain joins TRBV2 to TRBJ1-2, with D unresolved. The V gene lost 6 bases and the J gene lost 4 bases, with 24 bases spanning the gap. The CDR3 covers 17 residues. Germline V gives CDR1 SNHLY, CDR2 FYNNEI. CDR3 sequence (DNA): TGTGCCAGCAGGGCAGTGAGGGTGCGCCGTTTGGGCTATGGCTACACCTTC. As protein: CASRAVRVRRLGYGYTF.

CDR3 nucleotides: TGTGCCAGCAGTTATCGGGGTGGGGGGGAGACCCAGTACTTC. This sequence encodes CASSYRGGGETQYF. This chain uses TRBV6-5 with TRBJ2-5, with D perhaps matching TRBD2 (6 bases). Germline V gene data show CDR1 as MNHEY and CDR2 as SVGAGI. V was shortened by 3 bases and J by 5 bases, with 13 bases between the two germline ends. The CDR3 sequence is 14 residues long.

The V and J genes are TRBV10-3 and TRBJ2-1; weak D call: TRBD1 (6 bases). The CDR3 has 15 residues. V shed 2 bases and J shed 1 base, with 9 bases lying between them. Germline CDR1 and CDR2: ENHRY and SYGVKD. The CDR3 loop is CAISEAGESYNEQFF. CDR3 DNA sequence: TGTGCCATCAGTGAGGCAGGGGAATCCTACAATGAGCAGTTCTTC.

The rearrangement joins TRBV19 to TRBJ1-1; 9 nucleotides match TRBD1. J gave up 4 bases and V 7 bases, and 4 bases lay outside the gene matches. The length of the CDR3 is 13 residues. Germline values: CDR1 LNHDA, CDR2 SQIVND (reference sequence). The CDR3 loop reads CASTLTGGTEAFF. The CDR3 DNA reads TGTGCCAGTACCCTGACAGGGGGCACTGAAGCTTTCTTT.